This TCR beta chain was identified in a study of T cell responses to AZD1222 COVID-19 vaccine. Sequencing was performed with immunoSEQ multiplex PCR; in TCRdb, only in-frame clones are kept and a portion is missing. The sample holds around 130,000 clones, 85% to 90% seen once. Germline V lookup: CDR1 SGHRS, CDR2 YFSETQ. The CDR3 consists of 16 residues. Trimming cost V 5 bases and J 0 bases; bases outside gene matches: 3. Sequencing used peripheral blood, obtained on day 0 of AZD1222 vaccination. This chain joins TRBV5-1 and TRBJ2-6; 9 bases map to TRBD1. The sequence was collected from an adult in good health. The CDR3: CASRDRGHSGANVLTF. Written as DNA, the CDR3 is TGCGCCAGCAGGGACAGGGGCCACTCTGGGGCCAACGTCCTGACTTTC. Looking up the rest from reference TRBV5-1 and TRBJ2-6 gives the full variable domain: KAGVTQTPRYLIKTRGQQVTLSCSPISGHRSVSWYQQTPGQGLQFLFEYFSETQRNKGNFPGRFSGRQFSNSRSEMNVSTLELGDSALYLCASRDRGHSGANVLTFGAGSRLTVL.